This entry lists 2 T cell receptor beta chains sequenced from one sample in a study of T-cell reconstitution after alpha-beta-depleted transplantation in children. Using unique molecular identifiers, the investigators prepared the TCRbeta library. From the PCR reads, TCRdb called clonotypes with MiXCR, one entry per CDR3 protein. The sample has some 590,000 distinct CDR3 sequences, more than 9% seen once. The sample here was PBMCs from the stem cell graft donor, taken from the stem cell graft. Source of these receptors: a human donor who donated a stem cell graft to a child with acute myeloid leukemia.

This clonotype was found many times. The CDR3 DNA reads as TGTGCCAGCAGTCCTACCACCGGGGCCGGGGAGCTGTTTTTT. Translation gives CASSPTTGAGELFF. The genes are TRBV12-3 or TRBV12-4 and TRBJ2-2; a possible D gene is TRBD2 (5 bases). V lost 5 bases and J 6 bases, leaving 13 bases between the germline ends. The CDR3 runs to 14 residues.

The genes are TRBV5-1 and TRBJ2-7, with TRBD1 identical over 11 bases. With 4 bases clipped from V and 3 bases from J, the junction kept 9 bases outside the gene matches. This CDR3 spans 16 amino acids. Germline CDR1 reads SGHRS; CDR2 reads YFSETQ. The CDR3, as DNA: TGCGCCAGCAGCAACACCGGGACAGGGGGTGTCTACGAGCAGTACTTC. This gives the protein CASSNTGTGGVYEQYF.